This T cell receptor beta chain was captured in a study of blood T cell repertoires in COVID-19. Background on the study: The study drew acute and convalescent COVID-19 samples from the United States, Italy and Spain. Nucleic acid was either cDNA or gDNA, and it came from T cells, B-cell-depleted T cells, or PBMCs.

In the authors' workflow: Amplification from reference gene primers served as the basis for estimated nucleated cell counts. This table comes from immunoSEQ multiplex PCR, and its TCRdb copy is limited to in-frame clones, with some not included. V and J calls plus clone size are reproduced from that table; the DNA served to infer D and trimming. The sample holds tens of thousands of clones, roughly 80% seen once. Germline V gives CDR1 KGHDR, CDR2 SFDVKD. The CDR3 is 14 amino acids. V was cut by 6 bases and J by 2 bases, with 9 bases left in between. The material sequenced was peripheral blood. This chain links TRBV24-1 with TRBJ2-2; maybe TRBD1 (6 bases). This clonotype originated in a woman aged 80 or older with acute or convalescent COVID-19. The CDR3 loop reads CATSMGANTGELFF. The CDR3 DNA is TGTGCCACCAGTATGGGGGCAAACACCGGGGAGCTGTTTTTT.